This paragraph covers one T cell receptor beta chain sequence. TCRdb keeps only in-frame clones here, not all; method: immunoSEQ multiplex PCR. The table has tens of thousands of clones, 90% to 95% seen once. The data belong to a study of T cell changes during pregnancy in multiple sclerosis. Trimming at V came to 0 bases and at J to 7 bases, leaving 5 bases not matched to a gene. CDR3 length: 15 amino acids. Germline V gene lookup returns CDR1 KGHSH and CDR2 LQKENI. This chain connects TRBV18 to TRBJ1-4; 7 bases match TRBD1. This specimen was peripheral blood, taken in the second trimester of pregnancy. The source is a female donor in good health, enrolled as a control in a pregnancy study. The DNA for the CDR3 is TGTGCCAGCTCACCACCGACAGGGATCGGTGAAAAACTGTTTTTT. It yields the protein CASSPPTGIGEKLFF.